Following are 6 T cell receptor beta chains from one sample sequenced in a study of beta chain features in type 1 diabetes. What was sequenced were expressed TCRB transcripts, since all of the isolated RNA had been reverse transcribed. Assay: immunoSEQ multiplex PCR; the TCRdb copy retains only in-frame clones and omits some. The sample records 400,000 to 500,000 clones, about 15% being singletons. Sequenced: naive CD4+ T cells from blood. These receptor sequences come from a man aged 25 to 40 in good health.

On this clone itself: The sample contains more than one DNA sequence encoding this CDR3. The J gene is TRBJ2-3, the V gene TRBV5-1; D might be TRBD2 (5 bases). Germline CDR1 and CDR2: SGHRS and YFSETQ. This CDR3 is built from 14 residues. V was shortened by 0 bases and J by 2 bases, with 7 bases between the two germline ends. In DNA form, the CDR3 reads TGCGCCAGCAGCTTGGAGCTAGCCACAGATACGCAGTATTTT. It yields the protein CASSLELATDTQYF.

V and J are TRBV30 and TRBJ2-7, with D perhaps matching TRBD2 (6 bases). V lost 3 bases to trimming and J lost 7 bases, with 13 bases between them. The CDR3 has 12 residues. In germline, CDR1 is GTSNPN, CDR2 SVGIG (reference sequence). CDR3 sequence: CAWRVTAGEQYV. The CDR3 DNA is TGTGCCTGGAGAGTGACGGCGGGGGAGCAGTACGTC.

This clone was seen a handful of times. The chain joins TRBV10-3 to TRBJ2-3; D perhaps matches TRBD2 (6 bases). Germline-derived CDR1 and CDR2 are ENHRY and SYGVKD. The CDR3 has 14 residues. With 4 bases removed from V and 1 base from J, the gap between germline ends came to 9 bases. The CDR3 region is CAISGERGTDTQYF. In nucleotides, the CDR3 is TGTGCCATCAGTGGGGAGCGGGGCACAGATACGCAGTATTTT.

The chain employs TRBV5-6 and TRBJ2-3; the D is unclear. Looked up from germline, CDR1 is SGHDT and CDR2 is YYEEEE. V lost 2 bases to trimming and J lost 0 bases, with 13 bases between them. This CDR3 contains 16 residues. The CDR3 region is CASSFVVARSTDTQYF. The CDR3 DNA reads TGTGCCAGCAGCTTTGTCGTCGCTCGAAGCACAGATACGCAGTATTTT.

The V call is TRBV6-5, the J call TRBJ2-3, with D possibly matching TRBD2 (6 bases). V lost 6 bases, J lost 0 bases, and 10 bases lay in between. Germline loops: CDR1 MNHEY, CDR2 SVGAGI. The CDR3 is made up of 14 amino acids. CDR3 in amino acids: CASSRSGSTDTQYF. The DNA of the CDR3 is TGTGCCAGCAGCCGTAGCGGCAGCACAGATACGCAGTATTTT.

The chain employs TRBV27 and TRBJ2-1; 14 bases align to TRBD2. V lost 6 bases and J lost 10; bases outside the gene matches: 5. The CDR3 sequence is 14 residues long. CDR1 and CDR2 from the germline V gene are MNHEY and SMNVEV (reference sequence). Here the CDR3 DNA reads TGTGCCAGCAGGACTAGCGGGAGGGCCGGGGAGCAGTTCTTC. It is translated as CASRTSGRAGEQFF.